The 32 T cell receptor beta chains in this list originate from one sample, sequenced in a study of Ad26.COV2.S vaccination and SARS-CoV-2 variants. Libraries were prepared by immunoSEQ multiplex PCR; TCRdb keeps only in-frame clonotypes and omits some of them. The top ten clones hold roughly 1.5% of a sample with hundreds of thousands of clones, around 92% of them seen once. Sample treatment: around 19 received Ad26.COV2.S at low or high dose, single or two shots; a few received placebo; per-sample allocation not given. Samples came from day 63 after the first vaccine or placebo injection. This sample comprised peripheral blood, obtained in a trial of Ad26.COV2.S vaccine versus placebo. The receptors here all came from a person between 18 and 59 years old who received the Ad26.COV2.S COVID-19 vaccine or a placebo.

V is TRBV2 and J is TRBJ2-7; 9 nucleotides match TRBD2. Looked up from germline, CDR1 is SNHLY and CDR2 is FYNNEI. The CDR3 runs 16 residues. The J segment lost 0 bases and the V segment lost 6 bases, leaving 9 bases of the junction unmatched. Here the CDR3 DNA reads TGTGCCAGCAGCTCTTCGACTAGCGGAAGCTCCTACGAGCAGTACTTC. It specifies CASSSSTSGSSYEQYF.

This clone occurred once. The V and J genes are TRBV6-1 and TRBJ1-2; TRBD1 is a possible D gene (6 bases). This CDR3 comprises 15 residues. Germline values: CDR1 MNHNS, CDR2 SASEGT. V was pared by 2 bases and J by 4 bases, with 14 bases between. CDR3 amino acids: CASSEYGQHVYGYTF. The DNA of the CDR3 is TGTGCCAGCAGTGAATACGGACAGCACGTCTATGGCTACACCTTC.

The chain is built from TRBV7-3 and TRBJ1-2, with 7 bases lining up with TRBD1. Germline loops: CDR1 SGHTA, CDR2 FQGTGA. The V segment lost 5 bases and the J segment 8 bases; nucleotides outside the gene matches: 8. The CDR3 extends over 13 amino acids. CDR3 region: CASSPGGTHGYTF. DNA for the CDR3: TGTGCCAGCAGCCCAGGGGGTACGCACGGCTACACCTTC.

The chain is built from TRBV24-1 and TRBJ2-7; 11 bases match TRBD2. Germline V lookup: CDR1 KGHDR, CDR2 SFDVKD. The CDR3 length is 14 residues. V trimming: 5 bases; J trimming: 8 bases; junction bases outside the gene matches: 7. The DNA of the CDR3 is TGTGCCACCAGTGCCACTAGCGGGAGTATCAAGCAGTACTTC. It encodes CATSATSGSIKQYF.

The V gene is TRBV19, the J gene TRBJ2-7; 7 bases match TRBD1. The length of the CDR3 is 16 residues. The J segment lost 4 bases and the V segment lost 5 bases, leaving 14 bases of the junction unmatched. Germline V lookup: CDR1 LNHDA, CDR2 SQIVND (reference sequence). This CDR3 reads CASSYRGSEPWYEQYF. CDR3 DNA sequence: TGTGCCAGTAGTTACAGGGGCAGCGAGCCATGGTACGAGCAGTACTTC.

J is TRBJ2-5 and V is TRBV5-5; D remains unclear. The CDR3 length is 12 residues. Trimming removed 0 bases from V and 4 bases from J, with 4 bases in between. Germline V gene lookup returns CDR1 SGHKS and CDR2 YYEKEE (reference sequence). The DNA for the CDR3 is TGTGCCAGCAGCTTGGAAGGAGAGACCCAGTACTTC. This translates into CASSLEGETQYF.

The rearrangement uses TRBV20-1 and TRBJ1-4; D may be TRBD1 (5 bases). This CDR3 is 10 amino acids long. Trimming cost V 7 bases and J 8 bases, with 8 bases left between them. Germline values: CDR1 DFQATT, CDR2 SNEGSKA (reference sequence). CDR3 sequence (DNA): TGCAGTGGGGGCTACGAAAAACTGTTTTTT. Translation gives CSGGYEKLFF.

This rearrangement joins TRBV7-2 to TRBJ2-7; D uncertain. Germline V gene lookup returns CDR1 SGHTA and CDR2 FQGNSA. The CDR3 totals 15 residues. The germline V and J ends were trimmed by 4 bases and 0 bases, with 13 bases remaining between them. The CDR3 here is CASSSDPGPSYEQYF. The CDR3 DNA reads TGTGCCAGCAGCTCCGACCCCGGTCCCTCCTACGAGCAGTACTTC.

Turning to this clone: Other DNA sequences in the same sample also yield this CDR3. The gene calls are TRBV7-2 and TRBJ1-5, with D uncertain. This CDR3 spans 15 amino acids. V lost 1 base, J lost 0 bases, and 7 bases lay in between. Germline CDR1 and CDR2: SGHTA and FQGNSA. CDR3 residues: CASSLVSYSNQPQHF. The CDR3 region has the DNA TGTGCCAGCAGCTTAGTAAGCTATAGCAATCAGCCCCAGCATTTT.

The chain carries TRBV10-3 and TRBJ1-5; 8 bases align to TRBD1. With V trimmed by 2 bases and J by 3 bases, 3 bases remained unmatched. This CDR3 is 15 amino acids long. CDR1 is ENHRY, CDR2 SYGVKD, per germline. The CDR3 DNA reads as TGTGCCATCAGTGAGGCGGACAGGGACAATCAGCCCCAGCATTTT. Its translation is CAISEADRDNQPQHF.

The chain uses TRBV10-1 and TRBJ2-3; D perhaps matches TRBD1 (6 bases). The CDR3 runs to 14 residues. Germline CDR1 is WNHNN and CDR2 is SYGVQD (reference sequence). Trimming stripped 3 bases from V and 2 bases from J, with 9 bases between. CDR3 amino acids: CASSDVGATDTQYF. The CDR3 DNA follows: TGCGCCAGCAGTGATGTGGGGGCCACAGATACGCAGTATTTT.

In DNA, the CDR3 is TGTGCCTGGAGTGTACTCGGGGGTTTGCAACCCGGGACTGAAGCTTTCTTT. Translated: CAWSVLGGLQPGTEAFF. The rearrangement uses TRBV30 and TRBJ1-1, with D possibly TRBD1 on 5 matching bases. The CDR3 sequence is 17 residues long. Trimming removed 0 bases from V and 5 bases from J, with 22 bases in between. In germline, CDR1 is GTSNPN, CDR2 SVGIG (reference sequence).

The V and J genes are TRBV27 and TRBJ1-2, with D hard to call. Trimming removed 6 bases at V and 3 bases at J, with 11 bases between. The germline V gene has CDR1 MNHEY and CDR2 SMNVEV (reference sequence). This CDR3 has 13 residues. This CDR3 is CASRVTGDYGYTF. CDR3 nucleotides: TGTGCCAGCAGGGTAACTGGGGACTATGGCTACACCTTC.

CDR3 coding DNA: TGTGCCAGCAGGGCGGACCTTTATAGCAATCAGCCCCAGCATTTT. Translation gives CASRADLYSNQPQHF. V is TRBV2 and J is TRBJ1-5; no reliable D call. The CDR3 is 15 residues long. The germline gives CDR1 SNHLY, CDR2 FYNNEI. V gave up 6 bases and J gave up 0 bases, with 12 bases separating them. Together with reference TRBV2 and TRBJ1-5, the CDR3 gives the full variable domain: EPEVTQTPSHQVTQMGQEVILRCVPISNHLYFYWYRQILGQKVEFLVSFYNNEISEKSEIFDDQFSVERPDGSNFTLKIRSTKLEDSAMYFCASRADLYSNQPQHFGDGTRLSIL.

The chain links TRBV5-1 to TRBJ1-2, with 11 bases identical to TRBD1. Germline values: CDR1 SGHRS, CDR2 YFSETQ. The V segment lost 5 bases and the J segment 6 bases; nucleotides outside the gene matches: 6. CDR3 length equals 14 residues. DNA for the CDR3: TGCGCCAGCAGTCCGGACAGGGGGCAAGATGGCTACACCTTC. It yields the protein CASSPDRGQDGYTF.

J is TRBJ2-1 and V is TRBV7-6, with TRBD1 matching over 7 bases. Germline loops: CDR1 SGHVS, CDR2 FNYEAQ. With 4 bases clipped from V and 9 bases from J, the junction kept 6 bases outside the gene matches. The CDR3 extends over 13 amino acids. CDR3 in DNA: TGTGCCAGCAGCTACGGACAGGCCAGTGAGCAGTTCTTC. Its protein is CASSYGQASEQFF.

The chain has TRBV5-1 and TRBJ2-7, with TRBD2 matching 8 bases. Losses at the gene ends were 5 bases for V and 5 bases for J; bases not matched to a gene: 15. The V gene's germline CDR1 is SGHRS and CDR2 YFSETQ. The CDR3 consists of 16 residues. The CDR3 spells CASRGPSGRQSNEQYF. The DNA for the CDR3 is TGCGCCAGCAGGGGACCTAGCGGGCGTCAGTCGAACGAGCAGTACTTC. The full variable domain, in which reference TRBV5-1 and TRBJ2-7 provide the parts outside the CDR3, is KAGVTQTPRYLIKTRGQQVTLSCSPISGHRSVSWYQQTPGQGLQFLFEYFSETQRNKGNFPGRFSGRQFSNSRSEMNVSTLELGDSALYLCASRGPSGRQSNEQYFGPGTRLTVT.

This CDR3 is CASSLGAAGSGSYNSPLHF. CDR3 DNA sequence: TGTGCCAGCAGCTTAGGGGCTGCAGGATCCGGCTCCTATAATTCACCCCTCCACTTT. This chain connects TRBV7-9 to TRBJ1-6, with unresolved D. The germline V gene has CDR1 SEHNR and CDR2 FQNEAQ (reference sequence). With 1 base removed from V and 0 bases from J, the gap between germline ends came to 16 bases. The length of the CDR3 is 19 residues.

This chain links TRBV5-4 with TRBJ2-5; D is undetermined. The CDR3 runs 13 residues. The germline gives CDR1 SGHNT, CDR2 YYREEE (reference sequence). The V gene lost 1 base and the J gene lost 0 bases, with 4 bases spanning the gap. This chain's CDR3 is CASSLRDQETQYF. The CDR3 nucleotides read TGTGCCAGCAGCTTGAGGGACCAAGAGACCCAGTACTTC.

This chain links TRBV11-2 with TRBJ2-1; 10 nucleotides match TRBD2. This CDR3 has 13 amino acids. Trimming cost V 5 bases and J 10 bases; bases outside gene matches: 5. CDR1 is SGHAT, CDR2 FQNNGV, per germline. CDR3 in amino acids: CASSRGLAEEQFF. In DNA form, the CDR3 reads TGTGCCAGCAGCCGAGGACTAGCGGAGGAGCAGTTCTTC.

The sample holds many counts of this clone. The chain is built from TRBV6-4 and TRBJ2-2, with a tentative D call TRBD2 (6 bases). The CDR3 sequence is 13 residues long. Trimming left V 3 bases short and J 4 bases short, with 6 bases between. The germline V gene has CDR1 MRHNA and CDR2 SNTAGT. This CDR3 is CASSETSTGELFF. CDR3 in DNA: TGTGCCAGCAGTGAGACTAGCACCGGGGAGCTGTTTTTT.

This clone was found a few times. Other DNA sequences within the sample encode an identical CDR3. V gene TRBV6-1 combines with J gene TRBJ2-7, with D unresolved. The germline V and J ends were trimmed by 0 bases and 3 bases, with 6 bases remaining between them. Per germline, CDR1 MNHNS and CDR2 SASEGT. The CDR3 spans 13 residues. CDR3 DNA sequence: TGTGCCAGCAGTGAAGCCCCCAGCTACGAGCAGTACTTC. This sequence encodes CASSEAPSYEQYF.

The chain joins TRBV3-1 (or the pseudogene TRBV3-2) to TRBJ1-6, with D unresolved. The CDR3 runs 13 residues. Germline V gene lookup returns CDR1 LGHDT and CDR2 YNNKEL (reference sequence). V dropped 2 bases and J dropped 7 bases, with 6 bases sitting between them. In DNA form, the CDR3 reads TGTGCCAGCAGCCAACTAGAGAATTCACCCCTCCACTTT. As protein: CASSQLENSPLHF.

The J gene is TRBJ2-3, the V gene TRBV4-2; tentatively, D is TRBD1 (6 bases). The CDR3 has 14 residues. The germline V and J ends were trimmed by 1 base and 5 bases, with 10 bases remaining between them. The germline CDR1 and CDR2 sequences are LGHNA and YNFKEQ. CDR3 nucleotide sequence: TGTGCCAGCAGCCAAGGGCAGGGGAAAGATACGCAGTATTTT. The encoded protein is CASSQGQGKDTQYF.

The chain is built from TRBV7-8 and TRBJ2-7; D is possibly TRBD2 (6 bases). Germline-derived CDR1 and CDR2 are SGHVS and FQNEAQ. Trimming removed 5 bases from V and 5 bases from J, with 10 bases in between. The CDR3 is made up of 12 amino acids. Here the CDR3 DNA reads TGTGCCAGCAGCCCTGGGGGGAACGAGCAGTACTTC. Residues: CASSPGGNEQYF.

The gene calls are TRBV5-3 and TRBJ1-2; 8 positions match TRBD1. TRBV5-3 is known as an ORF, though its function is uncertain. Unmatched junction bases numbered 12, after V lost 3 bases and J lost 8 bases. CDR3 length equals 15 residues. This CDR3 is CARSSPGQGLVGYTF. The CDR3 region has the DNA TGTGCCAGAAGCTCGCCCGGACAGGGCCTCGTAGGCTACACCTTC.

This rearrangement joins TRBV7-9 to TRBJ2-5; possibly TRBD2 for D (6 bases). The CDR3 contains 15 residues. CDR1 and CDR2 (germline): SEHNR, FQNEAQ (reference sequence). V was cut by 0 bases and J by 4 bases, with 12 bases left in between. The CDR3 here is CASSLATGVRETQYF. The CDR3, as DNA: TGTGCCAGCAGCTTAGCGACGGGAGTTAGAGAGACCCAGTACTTC. Full variable domain (rest looked up from reference TRBV7-9 and TRBJ2-5): DTGVSQNPRHKITKRGQNVTFRCDPISEHNRLYWYRQTLGQGPEFLTYFQNEAQLEKSRLLSDRFSAERPKGSFSTLEIQRTEQGDSAMYLCASSLATGVRETQYFGPGTRLLVL.

This clone was seen once. The rearrangement joins TRBV6-5 to TRBJ1-6; 9 bases agree with TRBD1. The germline V gene encodes CDR1 MNHEY and CDR2 SVGAGI. The CDR3 consists of 15 residues. The V and J ends lost 6 bases and 7 bases, in that order; junction bases with no gene match: 7. This CDR3 reads CASRETGGINSPLHF. The CDR3 DNA reads TGTGCCAGCAGGGAGACAGGGGGGATAAATTCACCCCTCCACTTT.

The CDR3 sequence is CASSSGPTSSYEQYF. The CDR3, as DNA: TGTGCCAGCAGCTCGGGGCCGACGAGCTCCTACGAGCAGTACTTC. The chain combines TRBV12-1 with TRBJ2-7. TRBV12-1 is described as a pseudogene. This CDR3 comprises 15 residues.

J is TRBJ2-6 and V is TRBV6-6; D is possibly TRBD1 (6 bases). Germline lookup yields CDR1 MNHNY and CDR2 SVGAGI (reference sequence). The CDR3 totals 20 residues. Trimming cost V 5 bases and J 0 bases, with 23 bases left between them. The DNA for the CDR3 is TGTGCCAGCAGTCTCGATCCTCCGGGACATGTGAGCTCTGGGGCCAACGTCCTGACTTTC. Translation gives CASSLDPPGHVSSGANVLTF.

The CDR3 DNA follows: TGTGCCATCACCCTCGGACAGGGGGCGAAAGGCTACACCTTC. This gives the protein CAITLGQGAKGYTF. The chain has TRBV10-3 and TRBJ1-2, with 11 bases that match TRBD1. This CDR3 contains 14 residues. Per germline, CDR1 ENHRY and CDR2 SYGVKD. With 7 bases clipped from V and 8 bases from J, the junction kept 9 bases outside the gene matches.

The chain uses TRBV30 and TRBJ2-3; 15 nucleotides match TRBD2. Germline V gene data show CDR1 as GTSNPN and CDR2 as SVGIG (reference sequence). The CDR3 consists of 18 residues. Losses at the gene ends were 4 bases for V and 4 bases for J; bases not matched to a gene: 12. In nucleotides, the CDR3 is TGTGCCTGGACCCGTTACCGGACTAGCGGGAGGGCCTCAGATACGCAGTATTTT. Amino acids: CAWTRYRTSGRASDTQYF.